This T cell receptor (beta chain) appears in the sequencing data of a study of CD8 T cells in ankylosing spondylitis. Points from the study as a whole: Ankylosing spondylitis blood appeared to be characterized by a TCR beta motif of eight highly homologous variants.

About this clonotype: The antigen remains undetermined. One junction end disagrees with the germline gene, perhaps due to a read error.

The TCR beta libraries were generated through quantitative 5'-RACE incorporating molecular barcodes. TCRdb re-called the 5' RACE reads with MiXCR, one entry per CDR3 protein. Of more than 400,000 distinct CDR3 sequences detected, approximately 5% appear once; the ten largest clones hold 3% to 4%. The CDR3 has 14 amino acids. Germline V lookup: CDR1 SGHTA, CDR2 FQGNSA. V is TRBV7-2 and J is TRBJ2-7; D not certain. Material: blood, either unsorted or a sorted T cell fraction (not recorded which). The sequence came from a male donor with ankylosing spondylitis. The CDR3 DNA reads as TGTGCCAGCAGCTTGTTTGGACCGAGCTACGAACAGTACTTC. It encodes CASSLFGPSYEQYF.